The source of this TCR beta chain is a study of cytomegalovirus exposure and HLA in healthy donors. With 60 Vbeta and 13 Jbeta primers, the PCR was carried out. Here immunoSEQ multiplex PCR was the method, and the copy in TCRdb shows in-frame clones only, minus some. The top ten hold over 1% of the sample, which has around 120,000 clones, 80% seen once. Notes on the study in general: It has been reported that TCR beta sequences accurately predicted the HLA-A and HLA-B alleles of most subjects. Available immune exposure information was restricted to CMV serostatus only.

In regard to this clone: Its cognate antigen is unknown.

V was shortened by 8 bases and J by 6 bases, with 16 bases between the two germline ends. CDR1 is SNHLY, CDR2 FYNNEI, per germline. The CDR3 runs 13 residues. This clonotype originated in a human donor in good health. The sample was PBMCs. The rearrangement uses TRBV2 and TRBJ1-2; D perhaps matches TRBD1 (5 bases). DNA for the CDR3: TGTGCCAGCCCGGGGGTGAAGTTTGATGGCTACACCTTC. Encoded protein: CASPGVKFDGYTF.